The 30 T cell receptor beta chains listed next were all sequenced from one sample in a study of blood T cell repertoires in COVID-19. Only in-frame clones appear in the TCRdb table, and some are missing; sequencing was by immunoSEQ multiplex PCR. The sample shows 100,000 to 150,000 clones, around 76% of them seen only once. Sequences were obtained from peripheral blood. Receptors originate from a man older than 75 with COVID-19, enrolled during active disease.

As to this clone: Other DNA sequences within the sample encode an identical CDR3. The chain joins TRBV27 to TRBJ2-3; the match to TRBD2 covers 9 bases. J lost 1 base, V lost 8 bases, and 4 bases had no gene match. Germline V gene sequence: CDR1 MNHEY, CDR2 SMNVEV (reference sequence). The CDR3 runs to 14 residues. The CDR3 sequence is CASQTSGRTDTQYF. CDR3 DNA: TGTGCCAGCCAGACTAGCGGTCGCACAGATACGCAGTATTTT.

The chain combines TRBV19 with TRBJ2-1, with 15 bases lining up with TRBD2. The V gene end was trimmed by 9 bases and the J gene end by 0 bases; junction bases not matched to a gene: 12. The germline V gene encodes CDR1 LNHDA and CDR2 SQIVND (reference sequence). This CDR3 comprises 19 residues. CDR3 sequence: CASATGLAGGRSSYNEQFF. The CDR3 coding sequence is TGTGCCAGCGCGACGGGACTAGCGGGAGGAAGGAGCTCCTACAATGAGCAGTTCTTC.

V and J are TRBV5-1 and TRBJ1-2; 10 nucleotides line up with TRBD1. J lost 7 bases, V lost 0 bases, and 9 bases had no gene match. The CDR3 length is 16 residues. Germline values: CDR1 SGHRS, CDR2 YFSETQ. CDR3 region: CASSLATGGEVGGYTF. Written as DNA, the CDR3 is TGCGCCAGCAGCTTGGCGACAGGGGGCGAAGTAGGTGGCTACACCTTC.

V and J are TRBV5-4 and TRBJ2-3, with 9 bases matching TRBD2. CDR1 and CDR2 from the germline V gene are SGHNT and YYREEE (reference sequence). The V gene end was trimmed by 4 bases and the J gene end by 0 bases; junction bases not matched to a gene: 9. CDR3 size: 17 residues. The CDR3 reads CASSPPASGTSTDTQYF. The CDR3 DNA reads as TGTGCCAGCAGCCCACCAGCTAGCGGGACTAGCACAGATACGCAGTATTTT.

CDR3 region: CASSLRGPGNTIYF. The CDR3 DNA reads TGTGCCAGCAGCTTGAGGGGGCCTGGAAACACCATATATTTT. This chain joins TRBV5-6 and TRBJ1-3, with 7 nucleotides matching TRBD1. There are 14 residues in the CDR3. The germline V gene has CDR1 SGHDT and CDR2 YYEEEE. Trimming took 1 base from V and 2 from J; bases not matched to a gene: 0.

The chain couples TRBV5-8 to TRBJ2-7; weak D call: TRBD1 (6 bases). V was cut by 4 bases and J by 7 bases, with 18 bases left in between. CDR3 size: 14 residues. The germline gives CDR1 SGHTS, CDR2 YDEGEE. The CDR3 region is CASSPTWQGSEQYF. Here the CDR3 DNA reads TGTGCCAGCAGCCCGACATGGCAGGGGAGTGAGCAGTACTTC.

This clone came up a few times. This sequence joins TRBV19 and TRBJ2-3; tentative D call: TRBD1 (6 bases). The germline V and J ends were trimmed by 0 bases and 2 bases, with 18 bases remaining between them. Germline CDR1 is LNHDA and CDR2 is SQIVND (reference sequence). The CDR3 spans 18 residues. CDR3 DNA sequence: TGTGCCAGTAGTATAGATCTTGGGGACATGGTGAACACAGATACGCAGTATTTT. Amino acid sequence: CASSIDLGDMVNTDTQYF.

The chain couples TRBV2 to TRBJ1-1; 7 positions agree with TRBD1. V was pared by 7 bases and J by 1 base, with 6 bases of the junction left unmatched. Germline CDR1 and CDR2: SNHLY and FYNNEI. CDR3 length: 14 amino acids. The CDR3 nucleotides read TGTGCCAGCACCCTAAAGGGGGCGAACACTGAAGCTTTCTTT. Translated, it gives CASTLKGANTEAFF.

The V gene is TRBV24-1, the J gene TRBJ2-1, with 13 bases lining up with TRBD2. V dropped 5 bases and J dropped 6; count of bases not matched to a gene: 0. Germline-derived CDR1 and CDR2 are KGHDR and SFDVKD. The CDR3 length is 14 residues. The CDR3 loop reads CATSGTSGSNEQFF. In DNA, the CDR3 is TGTGCCACCAGTGGGACTAGCGGGAGCAATGAGCAGTTCTTC.

This clone occurred a few times. The CDR3 DNA is TGCGCCAGCAGATCCACCCACAGGGGGAGGTACAATGAGCAGTTCTTC. It translates to CASRSTHRGRYNEQFF. The chain recombines TRBV23-1 with TRBJ2-1; TRBD1 agrees at 8 bases. TRBV23-1 is annotated as an ORF whose role is uncertain. J lost 4 bases, V lost 6 bases, and 11 bases had no gene match. The CDR3 spans 16 residues.

Concerning this clone itself: The sample has other DNA sequences that encode this CDR3 too. This chain links TRBV5-1 with TRBJ2-3, with D perhaps TRBD2 (6 bases). Trimming removed 2 bases from V and 5 bases from J, with 9 bases in between. The CDR3 is 13 residues long. Germline CDR1 SGHRS, CDR2 YFSETQ. CDR3 DNA: TGCGCCAGCAGCTTCCCGGGAGAAGATACGCAGTATTTT. Its protein is CASSFPGEDTQYF. Based on the CDR3 plus reference TRBV5-1 and TRBJ2-3, the full variable domain is KAGVTQTPRYLIKTRGQQVTLSCSPISGHRSVSWYQQTPGQGLQFLFEYFSETQRNKGNFPGRFSGRQFSNSRSEMNVSTLELGDSALYLCASSFPGEDTQYFGPGTRLTVL.

This clone has only a few counts. This chain joins TRBV12-3 or TRBV12-4 and TRBJ1-1; no firm D call. V was pared by 6 bases and J by 7 bases, with 12 bases between. The CDR3 totals 12 residues. The CDR3, as DNA: TGTGCCAGCAGGTCTGGCCAGTTTGAAGCTTTCTTT. Residues: CASRSGQFEAFF.

This clone was detected a few times. V and J are TRBV19 and TRBJ2-1; TRBD2 matches 12 bases. From germline, CDR1 is LNHDA and CDR2 SQIVND (reference sequence). The CDR3 length is 15 residues. The J segment lost 6 bases and the V segment lost 7 bases, leaving 7 bases of the junction unmatched. The CDR3 region is CASTPRLAGANEQFF. The CDR3 DNA follows: TGTGCCAGTACCCCTCGACTAGCGGGAGCCAATGAGCAGTTCTTC. Based on the CDR3 plus reference TRBV19 and TRBJ2-1, the full variable domain is DGGITQSPKYLFRKEGQNVTLSCEQNLNHDAMYWYRQDPGQGLRLIYYSQIVNDFQKGDIAEGYSVSREKKESFPLTVTSAQKNPTAFYLCASTPRLAGANEQFFGPGTRLTVL.

The V gene is TRBV19, the J gene TRBJ2-2; 8 bases fit TRBD1. The CDR3 has 19 amino acids. CDR1 is LNHDA and CDR2 is SQIVND in the germline V gene (reference sequence). The trim removed 3 bases at V and 5 bases at J, leaving 17 bases unmatched. This chain's CDR3 is CASSIPSWQGARVTGELFF. The DNA of the CDR3 is TGTGCCAGTAGTATCCCCTCTTGGCAGGGGGCGCGAGTGACCGGGGAGCTGTTTTTT.

This rearrangement joins TRBV9 to TRBJ2-2; D possibly corresponds to TRBD2 (6 bases). Germline CDR1 SGDLS, CDR2 YYNGEE. This CDR3 has 15 amino acids. V shed 1 base and J shed 5 bases, with 12 bases lying between them. The CDR3 reads CASSVRGSGTGELFF. CDR3 DNA: TGTGCCAGCAGCGTACGGGGGAGTGGTACCGGGGAGCTGTTTTTT.

V is TRBV19 and J is TRBJ2-7; TRBD1 matches 9 bases. Germline CDR1 reads LNHDA; CDR2 reads SQIVND (reference sequence). V dropped 5 bases and J dropped 5; count of bases not matched to a gene: 10. The CDR3 consists of 15 residues. CDR3 nucleotide sequence: TGTGCCAGTAGTGAGGTGGACAGGGGCGGACACGAGCAGTACTTC. Its translation is CASSEVDRGGHEQYF.

This chain uses TRBV28 with TRBJ2-2; 7 bases line up with TRBD1. The CDR3 spans 16 residues. V lost 7 bases, J lost 5 bases, and 13 bases stayed unmatched. Germline CDR1 and CDR2: MDHEN and SYDVKM. CDR3 nucleotide sequence: TGTGCCAGCACCCTACCCCACAGGGGTGGGACCGGGGAGCTGTTTTTT. Protein product: CASTLPHRGGTGELFF.

The sample holds a few counts of this clone. This chain links TRBV12-3 or TRBV12-4 with TRBJ2-7; D unresolved. V gave up 6 bases and J gave up 2 bases, with 8 bases separating them. The CDR3 totals 12 residues. The CDR3 sequence: CASSPEAYEQYF. CDR3 DNA: TGTGCCAGCAGCCCCGAGGCCTACGAGCAGTACTTC.

The chain recombines TRBV11-2 with TRBJ2-1; D may be TRBD1 (6 bases). The CDR3 has 16 amino acids. V lost 1 base to trimming and J lost 2 bases, with 12 bases between them. The germline V gene has CDR1 SGHAT and CDR2 FQNNGV. CDR3: CASSLGYRVTYNEQFF. As DNA, the CDR3 is TGTGCCAGCAGCTTAGGGTACAGGGTCACCTACAATGAGCAGTTCTTC. The full variable domain, its missing parts supplied by reference TRBV11-2 and TRBJ2-1, is EAGVAQSPRYKIIEKRQSVAFWCNPISGHATLYWYQQILGQGPKLLIQFQNNGVVDDSQLPKDRFSAERLKGVDSTLKIQPAKLEDSAVYLCASSLGYRVTYNEQFFGPGTRLTVL.

The chain joins TRBV7-9 to TRBJ1-3; D gene unclear. V lost 5 bases, J lost 3 bases, and 8 bases lay in between. This CDR3 is 13 amino acids long. The V gene's germline CDR1 is SEHNR and CDR2 FQNEAQ (reference sequence). The CDR3: CASSGTRGNTIYF. CDR3 coding DNA: TGTGCCAGCAGCGGCACCCGTGGAAACACCATATATTTT. The entire variable domain, with the rest obtained from reference TRBV7-9 and TRBJ1-3, is as follows: DTGVSQNPRHKITKRGQNVTFRCDPISEHNRLYWYRQTLGQGPEFLTYFQNEAQLEKSRLLSDRFSAERPKGSFSTLEIQRTEQGDSAMYLCASSGTRGNTIYFGEGSWLTVV.

The gene calls are TRBV6-6 and TRBJ2-3, with 14 bases identical to TRBD2. The CDR3 is 15 residues long. Per the germline V gene, CDR1 is MNHNY and CDR2 is SVGAGI (reference sequence). V lost 9 bases to trimming and J lost 4 bases; unmatched junction nucleotides: 6. CDR3 amino acids: CASGTSGRGADTQYF. Here the CDR3 DNA reads TGTGCCAGTGGGACTAGCGGGAGAGGGGCAGATACGCAGTATTTT.

This chain connects TRBV28 to TRBJ2-7; weak D call: TRBD1 (5 bases). CDR1 and CDR2 (germline): MDHEN, SYDVKM. Trimming left V 5 bases short and J 1 base short, with 12 bases between. This CDR3 is 14 amino acids long. The CDR3 DNA follows: TGTGCCAGCAGTCGTCGACAGCTATCCTACGAGCAGTACTTC. It codes for CASSRRQLSYEQYF.

The chain has TRBV28 and TRBJ2-1, with 12 bases lining up with TRBD2. Germline loops: CDR1 MDHEN, CDR2 SYDVKM. The CDR3 loop spans 16 amino acids. Trimming removed 4 bases from V and 2 bases from J; junction bases left unmatched: 3. The CDR3 region is CASSSGTSGPYNEQFF. The CDR3 bases are TGTGCCAGCAGTTCCGGGACTAGCGGGCCCTACAATGAGCAGTTCTTC.

The chain is built from TRBV13 and TRBJ1-1; a weak D match, TRBD1 (6 bases). V shed 3 bases and J shed 2 bases, with 19 bases lying between them. This CDR3 is built from 17 residues. Germline V CDR1 and CDR2: PRHDT, FYEKMQ (reference sequence). The CDR3 region is CASSLTSGVGSNTEAFF. CDR3 DNA sequence: TGTGCCAGCAGCTTGACCTCAGGGGTTGGCAGCAACACTGAAGCTTTCTTT.

This clone was observed a handful of times. The chain combines TRBV5-1 with TRBJ1-1, with D maybe TRBD1 (6 bases). Germline loops: CDR1 SGHRS, CDR2 YFSETQ. The ends were cut back, 7 bases at V and 1 base at J, with 11 bases in the middle. CDR3 size: 13 residues. The CDR3 nucleotides read TGCGCCAGCCGGCGACAGGAGAACACTGAAGCTTTCTTT. Its translation: CASRRQENTEAFF.

V and J are TRBV24-1 and TRBJ1-1; D remains ambiguous. CDR1 and CDR2 from the germline V gene are KGHDR and SFDVKD. Trimming stripped 5 bases from V and 9 bases from J, with 12 bases between. CDR3 length equals 12 residues. This CDR3 is CATSADGGKAFF. The CDR3 DNA reads as TGTGCCACCAGTGCTGACGGCGGTAAAGCTTTCTTT.

The rearrangement uses TRBV5-1 and TRBJ1-1; D remains unclear. Germline lookup yields CDR1 SGHRS and CDR2 YFSETQ. V was clipped by 1 base and J by 0 bases, with 10 bases between them. This CDR3 region has 15 residues. The CDR3 loop is CASSLTDIMNTEAFF. CDR3 DNA sequence: TGCGCCAGCAGCTTGACAGACATCATGAACACTGAAGCTTTCTTT.

This chain connects TRBV11-2 to TRBJ2-5, with 10 bases lining up with TRBD2. V dropped 4 bases and J dropped 1; count of bases not matched to a gene: 6. This CDR3 is 16 amino acids long. Germline CDR1 reads SGHAT; CDR2 reads FQNNGV. CDR3 residues: CASSSGLAVIQETQYF. Written as DNA, the CDR3 is TGTGCCAGCAGCTCCGGACTAGCGGTCATCCAAGAGACCCAGTACTTC.

The rearrangement uses TRBV28 and TRBJ1-1, with D uncertain. Trimming shortened V by 4 bases and J by 3 bases, and 12 bases separated the two germline ends. The germline gives CDR1 MDHEN, CDR2 SYDVKM. This CDR3 region has 14 residues. CDR3 DNA sequence: TGTGCCAGCAGTTCGGGGATCCGCGACACTGAAGCTTTCTTT. This encodes CASSSGIRDTEAFF.

This chain joins TRBV19 and TRBJ2-7; 8 bases map to TRBD2. J gave up 0 bases and V 3 bases, and 7 bases lay outside the gene matches. The CDR3 is 16 amino acids. CDR1 is LNHDA and CDR2 is SQIVND in the germline V gene (reference sequence). CDR3 in amino acids: CASSMPAGAVSYEQYF. The CDR3 DNA follows: TGTGCCAGTAGTATGCCAGCGGGGGCGGTCTCCTACGAGCAGTACTTC.